This T cell receptor (beta chain) was profiled in a study of cytomegalovirus exposure and HLA in healthy donors. General study findings and limits: An apparent linkage of common viral pathogens to several of the most significant clusters emerged in a later analysis.

Germline loops: CDR1 KGHSH, CDR2 LQKENI. The CDR3 length is 15 residues. Trimming left V 2 bases short and J 0 bases short, with 10 bases between. The PCR ran on 60 Vbeta and 13 Jbeta primers. Authors' processing steps: It was a later analysis that counted roughly 80 million unique TCR beta chains, of which 8.5 million to 12 million were shared. Libraries were prepared by immunoSEQ multiplex PCR; TCRdb keeps only in-frame clonotypes and omits some of them. The DNA was the basis for D and trimming; V, J and clone size are from that table. This repertoire shows approximately 110,000 clones, 15% to 19% found once; its top ten account for roughly 2%. There are a few counts of this clone. The antigen is unknown.

Sequenced material: PBMCs. This rearrangement joins TRBV18 to TRBJ1-1, with a weak D call TRBD1 (6 bases). The source is a woman aged 18-30 years in good health and CMV-seronegative. The CDR3 is CASSPFGQLNTEAFF. DNA for the CDR3: TGTGCCAGCTCACCATTCGGACAGTTGAACACTGAAGCTTTCTTT.